This TCR beta chain was observed in a study of PD-1 blockade in classical Hodgkin lymphoma. General observations from the study: Before treatment, complete responders showed about the same diversity as newly diagnosed patients. Relative to healthy donors, newly diagnosed patients reportedly had lower baseline TCR diversity, which was reported as lower still in relapsed/refractory patients. With respect to the repertoire differences, their causes, possibly disease activity or prior therapy, remain undefined. At C4D1, TCR diversity had climbed significantly for CD4+ cells, though not for CD8+ cells.

The data were produced by immunoSEQ multiplex PCR, yet TCRdb's version contains in-frame clones alone and is incomplete. Here the sample spans 14,000 to 15,000 clones, 83% being singletons. This CDR3 region has 14 residues. The V segment lost 6 bases and the J segment 6 bases; nucleotides outside the gene matches: 5. Germline-derived CDR1 and CDR2 are MNHEY and SVGAGI. On this clone itself: Its target is not known.

Every patient was affected by relapse after autologous stem cell transplantation, while exposure to brentuximab vedotin was not uniform. The specimen comprised peripheral blood mononuclear cells (PBMCs), sampled before the second cycle of nivolumab. The clonotype originates from a human donor with classical Hodgkin lymphoma. The rearrangement links TRBV6-5 to TRBJ1-4, with TRBD1 matching 9 bases. CDR3 loop: CASRFRDRDEKLFF. The CDR3 DNA reads TGTGCCAGCAGGTTCCGGGACAGGGATGAAAAACTGTTTTTT.